This T cell receptor (beta chain) was recorded in a study of Graves' ophthalmopathy and Graves' hyperthyroidism. This clonotype appeared a single time. Because the CDR3's place on the DNA is in doubt, the DNA is left out and the CDR3 is given as listed by TCRdb. The V gene's germline CDR1 is SNHLY and CDR2 FYNNEI. With termini counted, the CDR3 has 23 amino acids. Transcripts of RNA were the source for amplifying TCR beta CDR3 regions. After a first-round RT-PCR with HTBI primers, a second-round multiplex PCR was run. Each CDR3 protein gets one entry after TCRdb re-called the multiplex PCR reads with MiXCR. The sample carries about 58,000 distinct CDR3 sequences, approximately 47% recorded once.

The rearrangement joins TRBV2 to TRBJ2-6; TRBD2, as called in the table, went unchecked against the DNA. The sequenced sample consisted of peripheral blood. This receptor was obtained from an adult woman with Graves' ophthalmopathy. CDR3 residues: CASRPGLAGIRAVLRAGANVLTF.